Listed below are T cell receptor beta chains from one sample, sequenced in a study of blood T cell repertoires in COVID-19. Clones were read by immunoSEQ multiplex PCR, and TCRdb kept only the in-frame ones, dropping some. The data contain about 24,000 clones, about 88% of them singletons. The sample was peripheral blood. These receptors came from a man in his 70s with acute or convalescent COVID-19. Each CDR3 is given with its conserved first and last residue. D genes are given only for firm matches. Size is omitted from some rows. Given values are once, few, many or a class for expanded clones.

>12|NA|TRBJ2-2|NA|TRBV24-1
TGTGCCACCAGTGTCGTCACCGGGGAGCTGTTTTTT
CATSVVTGELFF
>15|NA|TRBJ2-7|TRBD1|TRBV18
TGTGCCAGCTCACCGCCGGGACAGGGTGGCCACGAGCAGTACTTC
CASSPPGQGGHEQYF
>16|once|TRBJ2-2|TRBD2|TRBV19
TGTGCCAGTAGTATTGGGCTAGCGGGAGAGGGCGGGGAGCTGTTTTTT
CASSIGLAGEGGELFF
>13|NA|TRBJ1-1|NA|TRBV6-6
TGTGCCAGCACCGACATACAGAACACTGAAGCTTTCTTT
CASTDIQNTEAFF
>14|NA|TRBJ1-5|TRBD1|TRBV4-1
TGCGCCAGCAGGGAGGGACAGGGCGAGTCTAAACGGCATTTT
CASREGQGESKRHF
>14|once|TRBJ2-5|TRBD2|TRBV30
TGTGCCTGGAGACGCCGCGGGGGTCAAGAGACCCAGTACTTC
CAWRRRGGQETQYF
>15|NA|TRBJ2-7|TRBD1|TRBV5-1
TGCGCCAGCAGCTTAAAGGGGACAGGACCCTACGAGCAGTACTTC
CASSLKGTGPYEQYF
>17|once|TRBJ2-2|TRBD2|TRBV28
TGTGCCAGCAGTTTAGGGGGACTAGCGGGAATCACCGGGGAGCTGTTTTTT
CASSLGGLAGITGELFF
>15|NA|TRBJ1-5|NA|TRBV24-1
TGTGCCACCAGTGATTCACGACAGGGCAATCAGCCCCAGCATTTT
CATSDSRQGNQPQHF
>16|NA|TRBJ2-1|NA|TRBV5-5
TGTGCCAGCAGCTTTTTCGTGGGGCAGTCGAGAAATGAGCAGTTCTTC
CASSFFVGQSRNEQFF
>12|NA|TRBJ2-3|NA|TRBV28
TGTGCCAGTGAGGAGGCTGGAGATACGCAGTATTTT
CASEEAGDTQYF
>15|NA|TRBJ1-1|NA|TRBV7-9
TGTGCCAGCAGCTTAGCGGTCCAGGGTGGAACTGAAGCTTTCTTT
CASSLAVQGGTEAFF
>17|NA|TRBJ1-1|NA|TRBV5-1
TGCGCCAGCAGCTTGACGTCGCCAGGGGCACTGAACACTGAAGCTTTCTTT
CASSLTSPGALNTEAFF
>16|NA|TRBJ2-3|TRBD2|TRBV2
TGTGCCAGCAGGGGGGGACTAGCGGATTCCACAGATACGCAGTATTTT
CASRGGLADSTDTQYF
>16|NA|TRBJ2-2|NA|TRBV5-6
TGTGCCAGCAGCTTGGGGGCAGGGATTCGCCCCGGGGAGCTGTTTTTT
CASSLGAGIRPGELFF
>16|NA|TRBJ1-2|NA|TRBV28
TGTGCCAGCAGTTTAAAAAAGGGGGAAGTGGACTATGGCTACACCTTC
CASSLKKGEVDYGYTF
>15|NA|TRBJ1-5|TRBD1|TRBV30
TGTGCCTGGAGTACGACCGGGACAGGCAATCAGCCCCAGCATTTT
CAWSTTGTGNQPQHF
>13|NA|TRBJ2-7|TRBD2|TRBV3-1/TRBV3-2
TGTGCCAGCAGCCGGGGGGGTTCCTACGAGCAGTACTTC
CASSRGGSYEQYF
>14|NA|TRBJ2-7|NA|TRBV24-1
TGTGCCACCAGTGAGGCGGGGGCACAGAACGAGCAGTACTTC
CATSEAGAQNEQYF
>14|few|TRBJ2-7|NA|TRBV5-1
TGCGCCAGCAGCTTGGGAATACAGGGCGCCGAGCAGTACTTC
CASSLGIQGAEQYF
>14|NA|TRBJ1-1|NA|TRBV10-3
TGTGCCATCAGTGAGGCCAGGGGGAACACTGAAGCTTTCTTT
CAISEARGNTEAFF
>14|NA|TRBJ2-3|TRBD1|TRBV6-5
TGTGCCAGCGGGGGACAGCCTAGCACAGATACGCAGTATTTT
CASGGQPSTDTQYF
>13|once|TRBJ2-1|TRBD2|TRBV29-1
TGCAGCGTTGATCGCGGGGGATACAATGAGCAGTTCTTC
CSVDRGGYNEQFF
>14|NA|TRBJ2-7|TRBD1|TRBV11-2
TGTGCCAGCAGGGCCGGGACAGAGGCATCCGAGCAGTACTTC
CASRAGTEASEQYF
>14|NA|TRBJ2-7|TRBD1|TRBV10-3
TGTGCCATCAGAATTGGGACAGGGGGGAACGAGCAGTACTTC
CAIRIGTGGNEQYF
>15|NA|TRBJ1-6|NA|TRBV5-1
TGCGCCAGCAGCTTGGCCTGGGACACCAATTCACCCCTCCACTTT
CASSLAWDTNSPLHF
>13|NA|TRBJ2-5|NA|TRBV3-1/TRBV3-2
TGTGCCAGCAGCCAAGATAGCGCGCGGACCCAGTACTTC
CASSQDSARTQYF
>18|NA|TRBJ2-3|TRBD2|TRBV5-5
TGTGCCAGCAGCTCGTCGGGACTAGCGGGGGGAAGCACAGATACGCAGTATTTT
CASSSSGLAGGSTDTQYF
>17|NA|TRBJ1-5|NA|TRBV30
TGTGCCTGGAGTGCCGCCCGGGGGGTCAATCTCGATCAGCCCCAGCATTTT
CAWSAARGVNLDQPQHF
>13|once|TRBJ2-5|TRBD2|TRBV7-9
TGTGCCAGCAGCTTAGCCGGGGGGGAGACCCAGTACTTC
CASSLAGGETQYF
>14|NA|TRBJ1-4|TRBD1|TRBV6-5
TGTGCCAGCAGTTACGAGGGGGCAAATGAAAAACTGTTTTTT
CASSYEGANEKLFF
>14|NA|TRBJ2-3|NA|TRBV5-1
TGCGCCAGCAGCTTGGAGGGGGGGATAGATACGCAGTATTTT
CASSLEGGIDTQYF
>16|NA|TRBJ2-1|TRBD2|TRBV9
TGTGCCAGCAGCCCCCGGGAGGCGAGCTCCTACAATGAGCAGTTCTTC
CASSPREASSYNEQFF
>15|NA|TRBJ2-7|TRBD1|TRBV14
TGTGCCAGCAGCCGCATTGGGACAGCCTCCTACGAGCAGTACTTC
CASSRIGTASYEQYF
>14|once|TRBJ2-3|NA|TRBV5-5
TGTGCCAGCAGCTTGGAGATATCCGCTAATACGCAGTATTTT
CASSLEISANTQYF
>14|NA|TRBJ2-7|TRBD1|TRBV5-4
TGTGCCAGCAGCAGGGACAGGGGGGGCTACGAGCAGTACTTC
CASSRDRGGYEQYF
>14|once|TRBJ2-5|NA|TRBV5-4
TGTGCCAGCAGCTTGGCCACTATCCAAGAGACCCAGTACTTC
CASSLATIQETQYF
>15|NA|TRBJ1-6|NA|TRBV30
TGTGCCTGGAGTGCGGGGAGCTCCTATAATTCACCCCTCCACTTT
CAWSAGSSYNSPLHF
>14|NA|TRBJ1-2|NA|TRBV4-1
TGCGCCAGCAGCCAGGCGGGACGTCGAGATGGCTACACCTTC
CASSQAGRRDGYTF
>14|NA|TRBJ2-7|NA|TRBV2
TGTGCCAGCAGTGCAAGGACTTTACAATACGAGCAGTACTTC
CASSARTLQYEQYF
>16|few|TRBJ2-2|NA|TRBV11-3
TGTGCCAGCAGCAACCGAGGACAGACTAACACCGGGGAGCTGTTTTTT
CASSNRGQTNTGELFF
>16|NA|TRBJ2-5|NA|TRBV9
TGTGCCAGCAGCGTAGCTCCCCGGACGGGGGTAGGGACCCAGTACTTC
CASSVAPRTGVGTQYF
>12|NA|TRBJ1-1|NA|TRBV3-1/TRBV3-2
TGTGCCAGCAGCCACGAGCTTTCTGAAGCTTTCTTT
CASSHELSEAFF
>16|NA|TRBJ1-1|NA|TRBV28
TGTGCCAGCAGTTTAGGCTGGGCAGCTCAGAACACTGAAGCTTTCTTT
CASSLGWAAQNTEAFF
>14|once|TRBJ1-2|TRBD1|TRBV27
TGTGCCAGCAGGCGGACAGGGCTCTACTATGGCTACACCTTC
CASRRTGLYYGYTF
>19|NA|TRBJ2-3|TRBD2|TRBV5-1
TGCGCCAGCAGCTTGTGGGTAAGGCTAGCGGGGGGCGACACAGATACGCAGTATTTT
CASSLWVRLAGGDTDTQYF
>15|NA|TRBJ1-2|TRBD1|TRBV7-9
TGTGCCAGCAGCTTAGACCAGGGGGCGCCTTACGGCTACACCTTC
CASSLDQGAPYGYTF
>14|NA|TRBJ2-5|TRBD1|TRBV5-1
TGCGCCAGCAGCCTCGACAGGGCCCAAGAGACCCAGTACTTC
CASSLDRAQETQYF
>15|NA|TRBJ1-2|NA|TRBV28
TGTGCCAGCAGAACTAAGGGACAAAACCCTAATGGCTACACCTTC
CASRTKGQNPNGYTF
>14|once|TRBJ2-7|TRBD2|TRBV3-1/TRBV3-2
TGTGCCAGCAGCCCCCTAACTAGCGACTACGAGCAGTACTTC
CASSPLTSDYEQYF
>15|NA|TRBJ1-1|NA|TRBV7-2
TGTGCCAGCAGCTTATTCACAGCGGGGAACACTGAAGCTTTCTTT
CASSLFTAGNTEAFF
>17|once|TRBJ2-7|TRBD2|TRBV6-2/TRBV6-3
TGTGCCAGCAGTTACCGGCCCCGGGCTAGCGGGGTCTACGAGCAGTACTTC
CASSYRPRASGVYEQYF
>13|NA|TRBJ2-7|NA|TRBV12-3/TRBV12-4
TGTGCCAGCGGACTTACCACGAAGGCCGAGCAGTACTTC
CASGLTTKAEQYF
>12|NA|TRBJ2-1|NA|TRBV3-1/TRBV3-2
TGTGCCAGCAGCCAAGTGGGGGGAGAGCAGTTCTTC
CASSQVGGEQFF
>18|NA|TRBJ2-7|NA|TRBV14
TGTGCCAGCAGCCAAGATGGGGAGGCCGTTCGCACAGCTTACGAGCAGTACTTC
CASSQDGEAVRTAYEQYF
>15|NA|TRBJ2-2|NA|TRBV19
TGTGCCAGTAGTATCGGAGGGTGGAGGACCGGGGAGCTGTTTTTT
CASSIGGWRTGELFF